This T cell receptor beta chain was identified during a study of cytomegalovirus exposure and HLA in healthy donors. Study overall: The 110 million or so unique TCR beta sequences, from 150 million to 200 million T cells, were found by an earlier analysis. Early released data had about 85 million unique TCRs, all coming from HLA-typed donors.

CDR3 length: 14 amino acids. V was cut by 4 bases and J by 8 bases, with 14 bases left in between. CDR1 is SGHTA, CDR2 FQGNSA, per germline. This clone was seen a few times. Both 60 Vbeta primers and 13 Jbeta primers went into the PCR. Libraries were prepared by immunoSEQ multiplex PCR; TCRdb keeps only in-frame clonotypes and omits some of them. The sample has roughly 97,000 clones, around 80% seen once. The rearrangement joins TRBV7-2 to TRBJ2-2, with D possibly matching TRBD1 (7 bases). Sequencing was performed on PBMCs. The receptor comes from a woman in her thirties or forties in good health and CMV-seronegative. The CDR3 coding sequence is TGTGCCAGCAGCTCCCAGGGGGGAGTGGGGGAGCTGTTTTTT. This sequence encodes CASSSQGGVGELFF. Full variable domain (outside the CDR3, taken from reference TRBV7-2 and TRBJ2-2): GAGVSQSPSNKVTEKGKDVELRCDPISGHTALYWYRQSLGQGLEFLIYFQGNSAPDKSGLPSDRFSAERTGGSVSTLTIQRTQQEDSAVYLCASSSQGGVGELFFGEGSRLTVL.